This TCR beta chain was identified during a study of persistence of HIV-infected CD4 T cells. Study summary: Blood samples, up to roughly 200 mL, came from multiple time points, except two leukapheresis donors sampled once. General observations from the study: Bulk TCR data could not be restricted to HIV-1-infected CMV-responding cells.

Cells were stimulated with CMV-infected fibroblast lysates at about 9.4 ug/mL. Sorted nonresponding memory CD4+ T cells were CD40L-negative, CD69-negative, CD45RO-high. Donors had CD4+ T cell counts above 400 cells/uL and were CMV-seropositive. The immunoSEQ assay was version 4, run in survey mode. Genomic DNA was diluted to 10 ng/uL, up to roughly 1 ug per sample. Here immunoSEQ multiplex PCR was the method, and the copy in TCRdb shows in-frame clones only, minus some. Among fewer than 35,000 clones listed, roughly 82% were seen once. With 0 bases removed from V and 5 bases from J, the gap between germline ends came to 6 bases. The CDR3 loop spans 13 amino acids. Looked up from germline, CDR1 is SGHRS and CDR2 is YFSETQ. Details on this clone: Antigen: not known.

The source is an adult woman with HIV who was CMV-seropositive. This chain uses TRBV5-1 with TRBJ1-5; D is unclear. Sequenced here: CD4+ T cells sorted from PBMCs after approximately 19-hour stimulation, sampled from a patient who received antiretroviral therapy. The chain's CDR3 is CASSLVGYQPQHF. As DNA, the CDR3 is TGCGCCAGCAGCTTGGTGGGGTATCAGCCCCAGCATTTT. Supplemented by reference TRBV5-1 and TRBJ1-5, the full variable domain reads KAGVTQTPRYLIKTRGQQVTLSCSPISGHRSVSWYQQTPGQGLQFLFEYFSETQRNKGNFPGRFSGRQFSNSRSEMNVSTLELGDSALYLCASSLVGYQPQHFGDGTRLSIL.